This T cell receptor beta chain derives from a study of T-cell memory formation after mild COVID-19. Study results and limitations: Balance between CD4 and CD8 was seen in clones contracting day 15 to 85, and a CD4+ lean was seen in later expanders. The SARS-CoV-2 specificity of second-wave clones reaching peak at day 37 remained unverified. The study detected some responding clones in pre-infection memory, suggesting cross-reactive memory joined.

Constant-segment primers served in 5'RACE that generated TCR alpha and TCR beta cDNA libraries bearing sample barcodes and UMIs. MiXCR was run by TCRdb on the 5' RACE reads, yielding one entry per CDR3 protein. The repertoire consists of a few hundred thousand distinct CDR3 sequences, with roughly 21% occurring once and the leading ten covering around 9.2%. This clonotype was counted a few times. What it binds is unknown. Per the germline V gene, CDR1 is SGHTA and CDR2 is FQGNSA. This CDR3 comprises 12 residues. V was shortened by 3 bases and J by 5 bases, with 7 bases between the two germline ends. The J gene is TRBJ1-2, the V gene TRBV7-2, with D unclear. Specimen: PBMCs or a T cell subset sorted from them (not recorded which). This TCR was recovered from an adult woman who had mild COVID-19 (a few samples of this study predate the infection). Cell type and time point are not known. The CDR3 protein is CASSFSGYGYTF. CDR3 DNA sequence: TGTGCCAGCAGCTTTTCCGGTTATGGCTACACCTTC.